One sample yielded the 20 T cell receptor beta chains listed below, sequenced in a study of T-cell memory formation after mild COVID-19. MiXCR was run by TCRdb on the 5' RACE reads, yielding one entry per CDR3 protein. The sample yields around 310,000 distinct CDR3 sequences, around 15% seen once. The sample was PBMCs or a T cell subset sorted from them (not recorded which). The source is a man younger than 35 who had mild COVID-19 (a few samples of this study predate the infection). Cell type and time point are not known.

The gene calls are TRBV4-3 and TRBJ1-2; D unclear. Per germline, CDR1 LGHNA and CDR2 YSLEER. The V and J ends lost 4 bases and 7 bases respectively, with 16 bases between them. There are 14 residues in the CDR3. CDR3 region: CASSPVPGRVGYTF. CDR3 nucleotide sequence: TGCGCCAGCAGCCCTGTCCCTGGGCGTGTTGGCTACACCTTC.

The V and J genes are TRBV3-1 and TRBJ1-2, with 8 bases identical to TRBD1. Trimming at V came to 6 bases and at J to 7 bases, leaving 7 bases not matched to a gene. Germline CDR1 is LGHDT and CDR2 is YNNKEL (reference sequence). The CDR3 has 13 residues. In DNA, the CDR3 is TGTGCCAGCAGTGTCAGGGGGCCGGGTGGCTACACCTTC. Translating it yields CASSVRGPGGYTF.

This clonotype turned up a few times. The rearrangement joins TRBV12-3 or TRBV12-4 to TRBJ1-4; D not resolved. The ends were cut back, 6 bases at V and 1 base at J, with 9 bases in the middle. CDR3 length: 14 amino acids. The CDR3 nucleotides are TGTGCCAGCAGATCACGGGGAACTAATGAAAAACTGTTTTTT. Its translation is CASRSRGTNEKLFF.

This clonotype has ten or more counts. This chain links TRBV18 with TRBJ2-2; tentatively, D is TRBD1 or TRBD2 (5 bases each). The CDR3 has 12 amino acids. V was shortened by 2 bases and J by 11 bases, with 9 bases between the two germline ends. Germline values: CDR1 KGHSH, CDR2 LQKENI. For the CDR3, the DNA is TGTGCCAGCTCACCAGAACGGGACGAGCTGTTTTTT. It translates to CASSPERDELFF.

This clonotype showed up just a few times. The chain's CDR3 is CASSLGRVNEQFF. The CDR3, as DNA: TGTGCCAGCAGTTTAGGCAGGGTCAATGAGCAGTTCTTC. This chain uses TRBV12-3 or TRBV12-4 with TRBJ2-1; the D gene is possibly TRBD1 (5 bases). V was trimmed by 1 base and J by 6 bases, leaving 7 bases between them. This CDR3 region has 13 residues.

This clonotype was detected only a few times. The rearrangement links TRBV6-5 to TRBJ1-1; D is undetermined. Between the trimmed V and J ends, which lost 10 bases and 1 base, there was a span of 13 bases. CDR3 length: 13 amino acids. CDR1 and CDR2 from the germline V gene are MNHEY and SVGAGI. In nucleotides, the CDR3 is TGTGCCACCAACAATCGACGGAACACTGAAGCTTTCTTT. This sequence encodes CATNNRRNTEAFF.

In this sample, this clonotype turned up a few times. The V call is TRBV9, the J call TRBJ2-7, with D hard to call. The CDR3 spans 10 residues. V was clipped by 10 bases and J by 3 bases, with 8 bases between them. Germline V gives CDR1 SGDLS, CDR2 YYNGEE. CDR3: CARAGYEQYV. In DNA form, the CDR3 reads TGTGCCCGGGCAGGCTACGAGCAGTACGTC.

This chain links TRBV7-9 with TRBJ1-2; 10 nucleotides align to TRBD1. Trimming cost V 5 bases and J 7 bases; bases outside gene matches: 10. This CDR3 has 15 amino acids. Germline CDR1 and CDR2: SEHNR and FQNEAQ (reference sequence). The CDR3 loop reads CASSPLGQGKPGYTF. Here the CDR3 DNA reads TGTGCCAGCAGCCCCTTGGGACAGGGGAAACCTGGCTACACCTTC.

The CDR3 protein is CATSREYRLAKNIQYF. Here the CDR3 DNA reads TGTGCCACCAGCAGAGAATATAGACTAGCCAAAAACATTCAGTACTTC. V and J are TRBV15 and TRBJ2-4, with D uncertain. The V gene's germline CDR1 is LNHNV and CDR2 YYDKDF (reference sequence). Trimming cost V 0 bases and J 0 bases, with 9 bases left between them. The CDR3 sequence is 16 residues long.

This CDR3 is CAISLQGNNQPQHF. The DNA for the CDR3 is TGTGCCATCAGTTTACAGGGTAACAATCAGCCCCAGCATTTT. The genes are TRBV10-3 and TRBJ1-5, with a weak D call TRBD1 (6 bases). The V and J ends lost 5 bases and 3 bases respectively, with 11 bases between them. The CDR3 is 14 amino acids. The germline CDR1 and CDR2 sequences are ENHRY and SYGVKD.

The CDR3 loop is CSARDGRDWRETQYF. The DNA for the CDR3 is TGCAGTGCTAGAGATGGAAGGGATTGGCGAGAGACCCAGTACTTC. The chain carries TRBV20-1 and TRBJ2-5; D is uncertain. The germline CDR1 and CDR2 sequences are DFQATT and SNEGSKA (reference sequence). V lost 0 bases, J lost 4 bases, and 15 bases lay in between. The CDR3 totals 15 residues.

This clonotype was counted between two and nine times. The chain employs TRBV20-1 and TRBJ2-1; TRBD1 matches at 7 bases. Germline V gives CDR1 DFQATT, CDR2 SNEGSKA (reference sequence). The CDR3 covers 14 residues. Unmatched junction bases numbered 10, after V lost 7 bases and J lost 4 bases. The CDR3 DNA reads TGCAGTGTACAAAGGGGGCTGCGGTACAATGAGCAGTTCTTC. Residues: CSVQRGLRYNEQFF.

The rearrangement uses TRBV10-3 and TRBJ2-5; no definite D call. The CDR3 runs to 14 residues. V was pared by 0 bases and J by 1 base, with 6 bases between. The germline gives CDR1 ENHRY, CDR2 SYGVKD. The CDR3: CAISESGLQETQYF. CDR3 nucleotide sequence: TGTGCCATCAGTGAGTCGGGCCTCCAAGAGACCCAGTACTTC.

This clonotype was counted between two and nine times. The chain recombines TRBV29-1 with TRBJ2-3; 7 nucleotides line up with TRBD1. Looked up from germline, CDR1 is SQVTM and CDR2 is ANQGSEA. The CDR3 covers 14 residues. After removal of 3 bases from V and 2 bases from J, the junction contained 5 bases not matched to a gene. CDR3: CSVERGQVTDTQYF. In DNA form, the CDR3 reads TGCAGCGTTGAGAGGGGGCAGGTCACAGATACGCAGTATTTT.

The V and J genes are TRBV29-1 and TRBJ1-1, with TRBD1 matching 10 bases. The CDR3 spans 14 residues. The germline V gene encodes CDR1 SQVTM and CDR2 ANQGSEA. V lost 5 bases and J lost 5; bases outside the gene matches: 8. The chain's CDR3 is CSVHDRTGGTEAFF. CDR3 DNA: TGCAGCGTTCATGACAGGACAGGGGGAACTGAAGCTTTCTTT.

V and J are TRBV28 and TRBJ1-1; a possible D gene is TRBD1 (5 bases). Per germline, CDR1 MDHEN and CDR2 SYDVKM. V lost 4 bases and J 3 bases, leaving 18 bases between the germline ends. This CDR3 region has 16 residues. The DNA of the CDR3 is TGTGCCAGCAGTTCTCCCGGGGGGTTTGGGTACACTGAAGCTTTCTTT. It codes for CASSSPGGFGYTEAFF.

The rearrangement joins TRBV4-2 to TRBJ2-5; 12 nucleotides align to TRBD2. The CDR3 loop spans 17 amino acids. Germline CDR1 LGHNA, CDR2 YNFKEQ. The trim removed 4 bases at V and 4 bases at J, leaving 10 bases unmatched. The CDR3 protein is CASSPLAGGPFGETQYF. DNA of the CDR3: TGTGCCAGCAGCCCGCTAGCGGGGGGGCCGTTCGGAGAGACCCAGTACTTC.

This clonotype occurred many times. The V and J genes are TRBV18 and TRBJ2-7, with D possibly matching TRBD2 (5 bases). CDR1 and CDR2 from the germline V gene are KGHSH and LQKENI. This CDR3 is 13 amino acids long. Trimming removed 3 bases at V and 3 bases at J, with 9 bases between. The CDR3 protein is CASSPPRGYEQYF. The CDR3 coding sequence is TGTGCCAGCTCACCCCCCCGGGGCTACGAGCAGTACTTC.

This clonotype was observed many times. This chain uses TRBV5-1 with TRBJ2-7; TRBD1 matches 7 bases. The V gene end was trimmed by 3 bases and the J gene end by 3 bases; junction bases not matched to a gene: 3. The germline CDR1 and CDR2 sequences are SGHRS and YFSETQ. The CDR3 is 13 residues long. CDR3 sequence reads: CASSWDRYYEQYF. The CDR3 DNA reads TGCGCCAGCAGCTGGGACAGATACTACGAGCAGTACTTC. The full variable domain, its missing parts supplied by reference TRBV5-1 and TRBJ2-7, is KAGVTQTPRYLIKTRGQQVTLSCSPISGHRSVSWYQQTPGQGLQFLFEYFSETQRNKGNFPGRFSGRQFSNSRSEMNVSTLELGDSALYLCASSWDRYYEQYFGPGTRLTVT.

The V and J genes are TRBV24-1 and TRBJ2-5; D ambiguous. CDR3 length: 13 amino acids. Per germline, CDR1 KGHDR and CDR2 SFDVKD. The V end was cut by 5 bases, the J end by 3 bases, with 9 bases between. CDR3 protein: CATSGSSEETQYF. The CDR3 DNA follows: TGTGCCACCAGTGGTAGTTCTGAAGAGACCCAGTACTTC.